The 27 T cell receptor beta chains presented below share a single source sample, sequenced in a study of early stage breast cancer tumors. TCRdb's copy holds only in-frame clones and misses some; the assay was immunoSEQ multiplex PCR. In the table there are fewer than 35,000 clones, roughly two thirds of which are singletons. Material: blood. These receptor sequences come from a person between 50 and 60 years old with breast cancer.

V is TRBV19 and J is TRBJ1-4; D gene uncertain. This CDR3 has 11 residues. Per germline, CDR1 LNHDA and CDR2 SQIVND (reference sequence). The ends were cut back, 8 bases at V and 2 bases at J, with 3 bases in the middle. CDR3 sequence reads: CASGTNEKLFF. The CDR3 DNA reads as TGTGCCAGTGGCACTAATGAAAAACTGTTTTTT.

The gene calls are TRBV14 and TRBJ2-1, with 10 bases identical to TRBD2. Germline V lookup: CDR1 SGHDN, CDR2 FVKESK. The CDR3 runs 17 residues. Losses at the gene ends were 5 bases for V and 9 bases for J; bases not matched to a gene: 16. The DNA for the CDR3 is TGTGCCAGCAGCTCATACCGCATAGCGGGAGGTTTGACTGAGCAGTTCTTC. It encodes CASSSYRIAGGLTEQFF.

This chain uses TRBV20-1 with TRBJ2-1; D is unclear. Trimming cost V 0 bases and J 11 bases, with 8 bases left between them. The CDR3 runs to 11 residues. CDR1 and CDR2 (germline): DFQATT, SNEGSKA (reference sequence). CDR3 amino acids: CSARDGNQQFF. The CDR3 DNA is TGCAGTGCTAGAGACGGAAATCAGCAGTTCTTC.

The CDR3 sequence: CASSTPGVRDEQYF. CDR3 bases: TGTGCCAGTAGTACTCCAGGGGTTAGGGACGAGCAGTACTTC. The chain uses TRBV19 and TRBJ2-7; D perhaps matches TRBD1 (6 bases). CDR1 is LNHDA, CDR2 SQIVND, per germline (reference sequence). The V end was cut by 4 bases, the J end by 5 bases, with 15 bases between. This CDR3 spans 14 amino acids.

The V call is TRBV4-1, the J call TRBJ2-1; 11 nucleotides line up with TRBD2. CDR1 is MGHRA and CDR2 is YSYEKL in the germline V gene. CDR3 size: 16 residues. Trimming cost V 2 bases and J 12 bases; bases outside gene matches: 12. The CDR3 here is CASSQRGLADKQWQFF. CDR3 nucleotide sequence: TGCGCCAGCAGCCAAAGGGGACTAGCGGACAAACAGTGGCAGTTCTTC.

In regard to this clone: The junction differs from germline at one of its ends, possibly a read error. This chain uses TRBV25-1 with TRBJ2-5; perhaps TRBD2 as D (7 bases). There are 14 residues in the CDR3. Looked up from germline, CDR1 is MGHDK and CDR2 is SYGVNS. Written as DNA, the CDR3 is TGTGCCACCAGTCCGGGGGGCCTCCAAGAGACCCAGTACTTC. It translates to CATSPGGLQETQYF.

The V and J genes are TRBV30 and TRBJ1-1, with D perhaps TRBD1 (5 bases). Germline V gene lookup returns CDR1 GTSNPN and CDR2 SVGIG (reference sequence). The CDR3 is made up of 13 amino acids. V was cut by 1 base and J by 3 bases, with 9 bases left in between. CDR3 sequence (DNA): TGTGCCTGGAGTGGTGGGGACTACACTGAAGCTTTCTTT. This encodes CAWSGGDYTEAFF.

The chain is built from TRBV11-3 and TRBJ2-7; TRBD2 is a possible D gene (5 bases). From germline, CDR1 is SGHNT and CDR2 YENEEA. This CDR3 is built from 14 residues. Deletions cut 4 bases from V and 2 bases from J, with 12 bases between. The CDR3 protein is CASSSPMTTYEQYF. CDR3 DNA sequence: TGTGCCAGCAGCTCTCCGATGACTACCTACGAGCAGTACTTC.

J is TRBJ1-1 and V is TRBV4-1; no firm D call. The CDR3 runs 14 residues. Trimming pared 4 bases from V and 6 bases from J, leaving 15 bases between. Per the germline V gene, CDR1 is MGHRA and CDR2 is YSYEKL. The CDR3 region is CASSRMRVWPEAFF. The CDR3 nucleotides are TGCGCCAGCAGCCGCATGAGGGTTTGGCCTGAAGCTTTCTTT.

The sample holds a few counts of this clone. The chain joins TRBV28 to TRBJ1-2; D is undetermined. Trimming took off 5 bases at V and 8 bases at J, with 12 bases between the two ends. The CDR3 consists of 12 residues. Looked up from germline, CDR1 is MDHEN and CDR2 is SYDVKM. CDR3 sequence reads: CASSLQETGYTF. The DNA of the CDR3 is TGTGCCAGCAGTCTGCAGGAAACCGGCTACACCTTC.

Here the CDR3 reads CASSFGQGPSTDTQYF. As DNA, the CDR3 is TGTGCCAGCAGCTTCGGACAGGGGCCTAGCACAGATACGCAGTATTTT. The chain carries TRBV7-8 and TRBJ2-3; 9 bases map to TRBD1. This CDR3 is built from 16 residues. Germline CDR1 SGHVS, CDR2 FQNEAQ. V was clipped by 3 bases and J by 0 bases; unmatched bases: 4.

The chain combines TRBV7-9 with TRBJ2-3; 9 positions match TRBD2. The CDR3 consists of 15 residues. V lost 5 bases and J lost 5; bases outside the gene matches: 8. Germline-derived CDR1 and CDR2 are SEHNR and FQNEAQ (reference sequence). This chain's CDR3 is CASSTIAGAGDTQYF. The CDR3 region has the DNA TGTGCCAGCAGCACGATAGCGGGAGCGGGAGATACGCAGTATTTT.

This chain uses TRBV10-3 with TRBJ2-5; 13 nucleotides line up with TRBD2. This CDR3 contains 14 residues. CDR1 is ENHRY, CDR2 SYGVKD, per germline. The V segment lost 6 bases and the J segment 5 bases; nucleotides outside the gene matches: 3. The CDR3 region is CAIRETSGGETQYF. The CDR3 coding sequence is TGTGCCATCAGAGAGACTAGCGGGGGGGAGACCCAGTACTTC.

This sequence joins TRBV5-1 and TRBJ2-2; D gene ambiguous. CDR1 and CDR2 (germline): SGHRS, YFSETQ. The CDR3 has 12 amino acids. V was cut by 4 bases and J by 2 bases, with 3 bases left in between. CDR3 sequence: CASSRNTGELFF. CDR3 nucleotides: TGCGCCAGCAGCCGCAACACCGGGGAGCTGTTTTTT.

The chain combines TRBV6-5 with TRBJ1-4; no definite D call. The CDR3 sequence is 15 residues long. CDR1 and CDR2 from the germline V gene are MNHEY and SVGAGI. V lost 2 bases to trimming and J lost 8 bases, with 15 bases between them. Written as DNA, the CDR3 is TGTGCCAGCAGTTACCTGGGTGTCTCTGAAGAAAAACTGTTTTTT. It yields the protein CASSYLGVSEEKLFF.

V is TRBV5-1 and J is TRBJ2-7, with D possibly matching TRBD1 (5 bases). Per germline, CDR1 SGHRS and CDR2 YFSETQ. There are 16 residues in the CDR3. Trimming pared 0 bases from V and 5 bases from J, leaving 18 bases between. The CDR3 DNA reads as TGCGCCAGCAGCTTGGGGGTGTTGGCAGGGAACCACGAGCAGTACTTC. Its protein is CASSLGVLAGNHEQYF.

The rearrangement uses TRBV4-3 and TRBJ2-1; no definite D call. Trimming removed 1 base at V and 5 bases at J, with 9 bases between. The CDR3 is 14 amino acids. The V gene's germline CDR1 is LGHNA and CDR2 YSLEER. Here the CDR3 reads CASSQGKLNNEQFF. In nucleotides, the CDR3 is TGCGCCAGCAGCCAAGGGAAGCTTAACAATGAGCAGTTCTTC.

The chain has TRBV28 and TRBJ2-7; 10 bases match TRBD2. The CDR3 is 17 residues long. The V segment lost 4 bases and the J segment 2 bases; nucleotides outside the gene matches: 11. Germline assignment: CDR1 MDHEN and CDR2 SYDVKM. In DNA, the CDR3 is TGTGCCAGCAGTTCCCCCCTGGGGACTAGCGCGACCTACGAGCAGTACTTC. It is translated as CASSSPLGTSATYEQYF. The full variable domain, rest sourced from reference TRBV28 and TRBJ2-7, is DVKVTQSSRYLVKRTGEKVFLECVQDMDHENMFWYRQDPGLGLRLIYFSYDVKMKEKGDIPEGYSVSREKKERFSLILESASTNQTSMYLCASSSPLGTSATYEQYFGPGTRLTVT.

This clone has only one observation. J is TRBJ2-1 and V is TRBV5-1; 13 positions match TRBD2. CDR3 length equals 17 residues. After removal of 4 bases from V and 7 bases from J, the junction contained 11 bases not matched to a gene. Germline V CDR1 and CDR2: SGHRS, YFSETQ. CDR3 protein: CASSARAGTSGENEQFF. CDR3 DNA sequence: TGCGCCAGCAGCGCTAGAGCCGGGACTAGCGGGGAAAATGAGCAGTTCTTC.

V is TRBV5-1 and J is TRBJ2-7; the match to TRBD2 covers 9 bases. Germline CDR1 reads SGHRS; CDR2 reads YFSETQ. The CDR3 consists of 16 residues. V lost 0 bases to trimming and J lost 4 bases; unmatched junction nucleotides: 8. The CDR3 region is CASSLGSASGIYEQYF. CDR3 bases: TGCGCCAGCAGCTTGGGGTCGGCTAGCGGGATTTACGAGCAGTACTTC.

This sequence joins TRBV11-2 and TRBJ2-2, with 13 bases lining up with TRBD2. With V trimmed by 1 base and J by 6 bases, 2 bases remained unmatched. Germline-derived CDR1 and CDR2 are SGHAT and FQNNGV. The CDR3 extends over 16 amino acids. The CDR3 reads CASSLGLAGGPGELFF. The CDR3 region has the DNA TGTGCCAGCAGCTTAGGACTAGCGGGAGGACCCGGGGAGCTGTTTTTT.

The V call is TRBV5-5, the J call TRBJ1-1; no clear D. The CDR3 has 13 amino acids. Germline lookup yields CDR1 SGHKS and CDR2 YYEKEE (reference sequence). V lost 3 bases to trimming and J lost 1 base, with 7 bases between them. In DNA form, the CDR3 reads TGTGCCAGCAGCTCTGCTCCGAACACTGAAGCTTTCTTT. Translating gives CASSSAPNTEAFF.

This clone was seen only once. V gene TRBV5-1 combines with J gene TRBJ2-1, with 7 bases lining up with TRBD2. Trimming took 0 bases from V and 5 from J; bases not matched to a gene: 5. Looked up from germline, CDR1 is SGHRS and CDR2 is YFSETQ. The CDR3 is 15 amino acids. The CDR3 is CASSLVGTTDNEQFF. CDR3 coding DNA: TGCGCCAGCAGCTTGGTCGGGACTACTGACAATGAGCAGTTCTTC.

The CDR3: CASLPLGRYGYTF. CDR3 nucleotide sequence: TGTGCCAGCCTCCCACTGGGCCGCTATGGCTACACCTTC. V gene TRBV7-2 combines with J gene TRBJ1-2; D is undetermined. The CDR3 is made up of 13 amino acids. CDR1 and CDR2 from the germline V gene are SGHTA and FQGNSA. Trimming left V 8 bases short and J 4 bases short, with 14 bases between.

J is TRBJ1-1 and V is TRBV19; D uncertain. The CDR3 totals 13 residues. Trimming removed 4 bases from V and 0 bases from J, with 6 bases in between. From germline, CDR1 is LNHDA and CDR2 SQIVND (reference sequence). The CDR3 DNA is TGTGCCAGTAGTACAAAGTTGAACACTGAAGCTTTCTTT. Translated, it gives CASSTKLNTEAFF.

V is TRBV6-6 and J is TRBJ2-3; a weak D match, TRBD2 (6 bases). Germline V gene sequence: CDR1 MNHNY, CDR2 SVGAGI (reference sequence). V was clipped by 5 bases and J by 2 bases, with 17 bases between them. The length of the CDR3 is 16 residues. As DNA, the CDR3 is TGTGCCAGCAGTCGCGGGGCGGAAAGAGACACAGATACGCAGTATTTT. As protein: CASSRGAERDTDTQYF.

This chain connects TRBV9 to TRBJ2-5; 10 bases are a match to TRBD2. This CDR3 is built from 16 residues. CDR1 and CDR2 from the germline V gene are SGDLS and YYNGEE. V shed 0 bases, J shed 5 bases, and the junction held 7 bases outside the gene matches. CDR3 sequence (DNA): TGTGCCAGCAGCGTAGAAGGGCTAGCGGGAGTGGAGACCCAGTACTTC. This gives the protein CASSVEGLAGVETQYF.